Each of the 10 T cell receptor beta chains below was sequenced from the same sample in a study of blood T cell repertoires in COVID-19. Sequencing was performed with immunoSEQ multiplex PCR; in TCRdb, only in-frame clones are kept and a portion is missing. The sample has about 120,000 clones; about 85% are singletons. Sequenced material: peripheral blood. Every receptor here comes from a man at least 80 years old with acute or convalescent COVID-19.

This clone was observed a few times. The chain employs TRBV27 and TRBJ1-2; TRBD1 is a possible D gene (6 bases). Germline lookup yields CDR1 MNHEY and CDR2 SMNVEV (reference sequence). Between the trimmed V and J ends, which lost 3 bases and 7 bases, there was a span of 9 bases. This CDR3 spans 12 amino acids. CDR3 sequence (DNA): TGTGCCAGCAGTTTGTCAGGGGTTGGCTACACCTTC. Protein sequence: CASSLSGVGYTF.

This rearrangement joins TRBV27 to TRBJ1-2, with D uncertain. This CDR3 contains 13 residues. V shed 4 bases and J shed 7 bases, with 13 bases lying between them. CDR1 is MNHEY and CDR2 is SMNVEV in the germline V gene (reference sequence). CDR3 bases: TGTGCCAGCAGTTCGACGGTCGGAGGTGGCTACACCTTC. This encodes CASSSTVGGGYTF.

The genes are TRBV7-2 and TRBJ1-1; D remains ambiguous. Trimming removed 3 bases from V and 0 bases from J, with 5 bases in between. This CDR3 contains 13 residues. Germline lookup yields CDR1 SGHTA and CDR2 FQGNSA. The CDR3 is CASSLEMNTEAFF. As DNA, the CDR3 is TGTGCCAGCAGCTTGGAGATGAACACTGAAGCTTTCTTT.

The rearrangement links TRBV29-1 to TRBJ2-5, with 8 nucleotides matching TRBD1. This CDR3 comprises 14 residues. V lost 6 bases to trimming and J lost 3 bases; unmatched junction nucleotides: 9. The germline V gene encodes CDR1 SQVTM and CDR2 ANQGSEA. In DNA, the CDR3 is TGCAGCGTCTCACCAGGGGGCTCAGAAGAGACCCAGTACTTC. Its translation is CSVSPGGSEETQYF.

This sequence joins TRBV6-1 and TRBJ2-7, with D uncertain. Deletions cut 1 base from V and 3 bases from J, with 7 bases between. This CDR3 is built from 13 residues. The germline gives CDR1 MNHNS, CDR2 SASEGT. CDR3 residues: CASSEVTIYEQYF. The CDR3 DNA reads TGTGCCAGCAGTGAAGTAACTATCTACGAGCAGTACTTC.

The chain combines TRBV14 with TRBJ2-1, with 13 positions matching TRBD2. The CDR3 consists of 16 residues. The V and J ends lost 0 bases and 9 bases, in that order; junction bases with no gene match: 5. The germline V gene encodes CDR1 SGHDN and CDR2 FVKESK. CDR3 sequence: CASSQDLRLAGGEQFF. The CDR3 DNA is TGTGCCAGCAGCCAAGATCTGCGACTAGCGGGAGGTGAGCAGTTCTTC.

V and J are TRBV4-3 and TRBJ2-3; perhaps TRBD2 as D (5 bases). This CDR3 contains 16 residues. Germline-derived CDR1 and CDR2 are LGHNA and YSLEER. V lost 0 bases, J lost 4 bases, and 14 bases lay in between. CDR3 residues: CASSQDGLASADTQYF. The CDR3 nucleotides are TGCGCCAGCAGCCAAGATGGGCTAGCCTCTGCAGATACGCAGTATTTT.

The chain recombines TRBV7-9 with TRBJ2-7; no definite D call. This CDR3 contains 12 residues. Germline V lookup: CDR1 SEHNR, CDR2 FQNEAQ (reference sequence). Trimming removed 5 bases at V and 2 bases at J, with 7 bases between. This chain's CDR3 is CASSINTYEQYF. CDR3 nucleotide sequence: TGTGCCAGCAGCATAAATACCTACGAGCAGTACTTC. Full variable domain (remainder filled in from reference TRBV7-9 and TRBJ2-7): DTGVSQNPRHKITKRGQNVTFRCDPISEHNRLYWYRQTLGQGPEFLTYFQNEAQLEKSRLLSDRFSAERPKGSFSTLEIQRTEQGDSAMYLCASSINTYEQYFGPGTRLTVT.

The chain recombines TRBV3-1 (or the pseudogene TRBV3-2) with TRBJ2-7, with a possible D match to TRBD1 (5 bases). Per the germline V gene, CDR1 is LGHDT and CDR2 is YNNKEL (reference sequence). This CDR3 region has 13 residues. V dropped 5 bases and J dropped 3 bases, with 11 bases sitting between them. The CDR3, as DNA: TGTGCCAGCAGCTTTAGGGGCGGCTACGAGCAGTACTTC. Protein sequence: CASSFRGGYEQYF.

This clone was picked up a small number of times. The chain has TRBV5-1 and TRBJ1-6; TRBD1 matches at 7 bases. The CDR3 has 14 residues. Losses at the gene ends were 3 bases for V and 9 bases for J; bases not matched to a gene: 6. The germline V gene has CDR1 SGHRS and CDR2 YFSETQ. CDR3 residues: CASSYYRGPSPLHF. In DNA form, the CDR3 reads TGCGCCAGCAGCTACTACAGGGGTCCTTCACCCCTCCACTTT.